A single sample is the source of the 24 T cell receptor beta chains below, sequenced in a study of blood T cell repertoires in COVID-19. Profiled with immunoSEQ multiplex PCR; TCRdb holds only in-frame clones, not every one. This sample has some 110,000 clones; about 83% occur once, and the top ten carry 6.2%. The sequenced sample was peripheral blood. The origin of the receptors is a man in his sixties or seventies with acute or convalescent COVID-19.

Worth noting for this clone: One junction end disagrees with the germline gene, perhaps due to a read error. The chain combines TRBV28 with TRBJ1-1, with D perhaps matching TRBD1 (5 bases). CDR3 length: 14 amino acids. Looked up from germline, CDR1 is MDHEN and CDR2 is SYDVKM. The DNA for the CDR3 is TGTGCCAGCAATTTAGCGGGGGTCGACACTGAAGCTTTCTTT. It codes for CASNLAGVDTEAFF.

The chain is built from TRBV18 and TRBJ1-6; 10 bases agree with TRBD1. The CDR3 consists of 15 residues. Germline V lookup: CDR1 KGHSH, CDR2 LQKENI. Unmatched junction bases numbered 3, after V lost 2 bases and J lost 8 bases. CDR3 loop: CASSPWGTGDSPLHF. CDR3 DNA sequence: TGTGCCAGCTCACCATGGGGGACAGGGGATTCACCCCTCCACTTT.

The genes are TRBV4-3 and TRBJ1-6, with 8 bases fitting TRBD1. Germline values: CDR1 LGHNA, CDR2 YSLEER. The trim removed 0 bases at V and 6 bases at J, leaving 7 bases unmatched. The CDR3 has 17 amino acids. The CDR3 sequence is CASSQELATGANSPLHF. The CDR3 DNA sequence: TGCGCCAGCAGCCAAGAGCTTGCGACAGGGGCTAATTCACCCCTCCACTTT.

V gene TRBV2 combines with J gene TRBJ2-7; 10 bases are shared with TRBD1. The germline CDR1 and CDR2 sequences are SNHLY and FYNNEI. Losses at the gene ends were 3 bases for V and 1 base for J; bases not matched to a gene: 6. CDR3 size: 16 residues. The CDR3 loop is CASSDPGTGVSYEQYF. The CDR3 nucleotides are TGTGCCAGCAGTGACCCCGGGACAGGGGTATCCTACGAGCAGTACTTC.

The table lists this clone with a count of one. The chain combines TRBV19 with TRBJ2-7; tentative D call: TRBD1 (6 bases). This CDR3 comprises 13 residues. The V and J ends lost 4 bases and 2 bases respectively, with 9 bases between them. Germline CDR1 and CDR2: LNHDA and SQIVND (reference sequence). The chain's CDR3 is CASSTTGTYEQYF. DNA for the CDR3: TGTGCCAGTAGTACTACAGGGACCTACGAGCAGTACTTC.

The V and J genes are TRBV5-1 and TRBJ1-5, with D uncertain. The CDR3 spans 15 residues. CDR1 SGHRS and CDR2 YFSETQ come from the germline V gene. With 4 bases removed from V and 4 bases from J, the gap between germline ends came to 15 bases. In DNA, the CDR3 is TGCGCCAGCAGCCCAACGGGGATCGGGAATCAGCCCCAGCATTTT. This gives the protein CASSPTGIGNQPQHF.

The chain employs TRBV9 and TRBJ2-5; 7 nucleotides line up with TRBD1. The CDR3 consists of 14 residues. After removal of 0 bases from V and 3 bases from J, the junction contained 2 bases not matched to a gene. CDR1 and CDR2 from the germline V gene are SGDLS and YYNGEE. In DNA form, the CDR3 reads TGTGCCAGCAGCGTAGGACAGGGTGAAGAGACCCAGTACTTC. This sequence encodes CASSVGQGEETQYF.

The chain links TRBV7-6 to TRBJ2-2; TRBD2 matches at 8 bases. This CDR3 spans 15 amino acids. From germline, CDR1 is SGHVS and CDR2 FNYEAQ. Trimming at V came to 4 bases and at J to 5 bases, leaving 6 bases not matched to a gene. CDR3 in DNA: TGTGCCAGCAGCTCCGTAGCGGGGAGTACCGGGGAGCTGTTTTTT. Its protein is CASSSVAGSTGELFF. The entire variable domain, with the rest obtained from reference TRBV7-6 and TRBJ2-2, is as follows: GAGVSQSPRYKVTKRGQDVALRCDPISGHVSLYWYRQALGQGPEFLTYFNYEAQQDKSGLPNDRFSAERPEGSISTLTIQRTEQRDSAMYRCASSSVAGSTGELFFGEGSRLTVL.

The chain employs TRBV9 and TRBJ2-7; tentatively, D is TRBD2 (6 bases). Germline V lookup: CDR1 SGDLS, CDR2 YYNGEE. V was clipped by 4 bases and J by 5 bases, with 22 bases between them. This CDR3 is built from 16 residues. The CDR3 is CASSPRPLTSFHEQYF. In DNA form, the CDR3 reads TGTGCCAGCAGCCCGAGACCGTTAACTAGCTTCCACGAGCAGTACTTC.

Here the CDR3 DNA reads TGCGCCAGCAGCTCCCCAGGGTTGCTTTCACCCCTCCACTTT. Its translation: CASSSPGLLSPLHF. The V gene is TRBV5-1, the J gene TRBJ1-6; perhaps TRBD1 as D (5 bases). The V gene lost 3 bases and the J gene lost 9 bases, with 13 bases spanning the gap. The CDR3 extends over 14 amino acids. The germline CDR1 and CDR2 sequences are SGHRS and YFSETQ.

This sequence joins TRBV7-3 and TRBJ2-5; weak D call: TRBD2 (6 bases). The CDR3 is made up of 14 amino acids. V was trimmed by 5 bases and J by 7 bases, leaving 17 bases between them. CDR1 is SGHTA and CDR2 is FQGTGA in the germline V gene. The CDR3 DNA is TGTGCCAGCAGCCTCGAGGGCGGGACCGGGACCCAGTACTTC. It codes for CASSLEGGTGTQYF.

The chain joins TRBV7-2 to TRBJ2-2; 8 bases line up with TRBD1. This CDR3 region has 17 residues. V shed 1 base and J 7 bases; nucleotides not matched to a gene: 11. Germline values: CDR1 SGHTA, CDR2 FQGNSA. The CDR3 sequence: CASSLGPVRGQGGELFF. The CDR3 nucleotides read TGTGCCAGCAGCTTAGGGCCCGTCAGGGGGCAGGGCGGGGAGCTGTTTTTT.

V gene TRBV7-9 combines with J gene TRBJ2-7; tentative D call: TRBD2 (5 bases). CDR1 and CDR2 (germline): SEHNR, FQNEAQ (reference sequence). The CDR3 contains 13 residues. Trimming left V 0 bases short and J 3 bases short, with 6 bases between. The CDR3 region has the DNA TGTGCCAGCAGCTTAGCAGGGAGCTACGAGCAGTACTTC. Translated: CASSLAGSYEQYF.

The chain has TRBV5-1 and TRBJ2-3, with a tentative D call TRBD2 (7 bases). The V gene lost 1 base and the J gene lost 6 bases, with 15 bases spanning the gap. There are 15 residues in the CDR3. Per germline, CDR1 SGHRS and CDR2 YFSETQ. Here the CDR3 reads CASSLNGGPGDTQYF. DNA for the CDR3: TGCGCCAGCAGCTTGAACGGGGGGCCCGGGGATACGCAGTATTTT.

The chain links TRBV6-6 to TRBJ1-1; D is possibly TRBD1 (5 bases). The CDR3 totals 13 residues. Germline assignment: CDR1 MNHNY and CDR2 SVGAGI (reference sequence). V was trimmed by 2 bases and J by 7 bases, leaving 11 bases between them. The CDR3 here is CASSYVREVEAFF. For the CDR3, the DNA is TGTGCCAGCAGTTACGTCAGGGAGGTTGAAGCTTTCTTT.

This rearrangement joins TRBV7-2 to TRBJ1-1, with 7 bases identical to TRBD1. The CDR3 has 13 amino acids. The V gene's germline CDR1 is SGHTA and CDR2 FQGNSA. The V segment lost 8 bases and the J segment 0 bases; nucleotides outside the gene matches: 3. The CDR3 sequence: CASQGQMNTEAFF. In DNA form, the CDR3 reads TGTGCCAGCCAGGGACAGATGAACACTGAAGCTTTCTTT.

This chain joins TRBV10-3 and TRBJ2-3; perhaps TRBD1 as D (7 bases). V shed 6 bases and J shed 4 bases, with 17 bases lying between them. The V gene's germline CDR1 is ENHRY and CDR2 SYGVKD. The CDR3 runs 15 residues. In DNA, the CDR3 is TGTGCCATCAGGCTAGGGGGCGGGGTCGCAGATACGCAGTATTTT. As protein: CAIRLGGGVADTQYF.

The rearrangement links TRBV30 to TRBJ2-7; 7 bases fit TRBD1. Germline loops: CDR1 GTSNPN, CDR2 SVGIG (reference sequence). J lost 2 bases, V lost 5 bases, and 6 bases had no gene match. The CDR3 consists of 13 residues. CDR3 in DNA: TGTGCCTGGTTACACAGGGGAACCTACGAGCAGTACTTC. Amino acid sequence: CAWLHRGTYEQYF.

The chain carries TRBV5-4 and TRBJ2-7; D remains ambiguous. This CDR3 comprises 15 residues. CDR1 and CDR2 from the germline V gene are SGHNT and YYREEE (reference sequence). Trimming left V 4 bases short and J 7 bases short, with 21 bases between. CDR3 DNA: TGTGCCAGCAGCCCCAATGTCGGATGGAGCCTTGAGCAGTACTTC. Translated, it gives CASSPNVGWSLEQYF.

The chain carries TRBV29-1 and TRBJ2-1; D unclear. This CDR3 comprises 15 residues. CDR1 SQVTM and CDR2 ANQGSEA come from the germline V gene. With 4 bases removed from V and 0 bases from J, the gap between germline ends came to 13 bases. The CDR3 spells CSVALGPSSYNEQFF. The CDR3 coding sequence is TGCAGCGTTGCGCTGGGTCCTAGCTCCTACAATGAGCAGTTCTTC.

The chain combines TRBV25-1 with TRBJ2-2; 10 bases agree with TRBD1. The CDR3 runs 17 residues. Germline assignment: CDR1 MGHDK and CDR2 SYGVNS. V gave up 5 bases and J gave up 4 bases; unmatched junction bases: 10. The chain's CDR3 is CASSPLGGQGVTGELFF. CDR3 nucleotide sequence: TGTGCCAGCAGTCCTCTTGGTGGACAGGGGGTCACCGGGGAGCTGTTTTTT. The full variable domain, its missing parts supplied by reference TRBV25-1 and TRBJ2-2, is EADIYQTPRYLVIGTGKKITLECSQTMGHDKMYWYQQDPGMELHLIHYSYGVNSTEKGDLSSESTVSRIRTEHFPLTLESARPSHTSQYLCASSPLGGQGVTGELFFGEGSRLTVL.

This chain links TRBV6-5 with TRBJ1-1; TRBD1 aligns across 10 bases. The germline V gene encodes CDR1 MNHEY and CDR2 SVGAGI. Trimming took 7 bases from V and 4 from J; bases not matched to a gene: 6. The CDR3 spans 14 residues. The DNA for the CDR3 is TGTGCCAGCAAGCCGGGACAGGGGTCCACTGAAGCTTTCTTT. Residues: CASKPGQGSTEAFF.

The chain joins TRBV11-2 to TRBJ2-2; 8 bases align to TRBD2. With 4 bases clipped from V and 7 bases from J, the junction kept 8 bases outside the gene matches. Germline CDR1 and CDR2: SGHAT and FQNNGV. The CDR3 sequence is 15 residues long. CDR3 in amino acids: CASSSLREGRGELFF. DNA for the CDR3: TGTGCCAGCAGCTCTCTCCGGGAGGGCCGCGGGGAGCTGTTTTTT.

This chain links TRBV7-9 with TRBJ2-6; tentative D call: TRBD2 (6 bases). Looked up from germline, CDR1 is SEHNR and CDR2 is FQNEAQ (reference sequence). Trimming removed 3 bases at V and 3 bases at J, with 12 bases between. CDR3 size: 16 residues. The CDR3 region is CASSFAGSGGANVLTF. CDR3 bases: TGTGCCAGCAGCTTTGCGGGGTCTGGTGGGGCCAACGTCCTGACTTTC.